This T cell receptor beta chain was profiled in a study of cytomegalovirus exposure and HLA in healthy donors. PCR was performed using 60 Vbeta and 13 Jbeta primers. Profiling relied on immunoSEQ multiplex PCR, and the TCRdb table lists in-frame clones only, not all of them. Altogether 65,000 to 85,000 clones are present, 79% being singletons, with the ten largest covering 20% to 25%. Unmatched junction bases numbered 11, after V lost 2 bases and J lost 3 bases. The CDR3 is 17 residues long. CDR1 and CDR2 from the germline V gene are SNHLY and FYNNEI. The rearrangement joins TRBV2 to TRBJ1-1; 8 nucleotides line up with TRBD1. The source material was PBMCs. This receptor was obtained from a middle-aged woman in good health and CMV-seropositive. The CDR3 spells CASSEKARDRFHTEAFF. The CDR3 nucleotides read TGTGCCAGCAGTGAAAAAGCCCGGGACAGGTTTCACACTGAAGCTTTCTTT. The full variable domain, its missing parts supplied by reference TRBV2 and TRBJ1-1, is EPEVTQTPSHQVTQMGQEVILRCVPISNHLYFYWYRQILGQKVEFLVSFYNNEISEKSEIFDDQFSVERPDGSNFTLKIRSTKLEDSAMYFCASSEKARDRFHTEAFFGQGTRLTVV.